These T cell receptor beta chains were read from a single sample in a study of T cell changes during pregnancy in multiple sclerosis. The method was immunoSEQ multiplex PCR; TCRdb's version includes in-frame clones alone and lacks a portion of them. The data contain roughly 100,000 clones, under 95% of them singletons. The input for sequencing was peripheral blood, taken before pregnancy. These receptors originate from a female donor with multiple sclerosis, enrolled in a pregnancy study. CDR3s include the opening cysteine and the closing phenylalanine or tryptophan. Fields, in order: CDR3 protein, CDR3 DNA, clone size, J gene, D gene, V gene. D genes are given only for firm matches. A row's size may be missing; if present it is once, few, many or a size class.

CASSFSRVTYNEQFF TGTGCCAGCAGCTTTAGTCGGGTCACCTACAATGAGCAGTTCTTC once TRBJ2-1 - TRBV11-2
CASSELTGGRETQYF TGTGCCAGCAGCGAATTAACGGGGGGGCGGGAGACCCAGTACTTC - TRBJ2-5 TRBD2 TRBV11-3
CASSQGSFGEKLFF TGCGCCAGCAGCCAAGGGAGCTTTGGTGAAAAACTGTTTTTT - TRBJ1-4 - TRBV4-1
CASSLVPGNTIYF TGTGCCAGCAGTTTAGTCCCTGGAAACACCATATATTTT - TRBJ1-3 - TRBV6-5
CASSQASEAFF TGTGCCAGCAGCCAAGCCAGTGAAGCTTTCTTT - TRBJ1-1 - TRBV14
CASSFPLAGGPYEQYF TGTGCCAGCAGCTTTCCGCTAGCGGGAGGGCCCTACGAGCAGTACTTC - TRBJ2-7 TRBD2 TRBV7-9
CASSSQGANSPLHF TGCGCCAGCAGCTCGCAGGGGGCTAATTCACCCCTCCACTTT - TRBJ1-6 TRBD1 TRBV5-1
CASSLDGSYEQYF TGTGCCAGCAGCTTAGACGGTTCCTACGAGCAGTACTTC - TRBJ2-7 - TRBV7-9
CASSTRLAPYEQYF TGTGCCAGCAGTACTCGACTAGCGCCCTACGAGCAGTACTTC - TRBJ2-7 TRBD2 TRBV6-5
CASSLAGTDTQYF TGTGCCAGCAGCTTGGCGGGCACAGATACGCAGTATTTT - TRBJ2-3 - TRBV5-4
CASSPVSDTQYF TGTGCCAGCAGCCCGGTTTCAGATACGCAGTATTTT once TRBJ2-3 - TRBV11-2
CASSLGWGEVGAQYF TGCGCCAGCAGCCTAGGCTGGGGGGAGGTTGGGGCCCAGTACTTC - TRBJ2-5 - TRBV10-1
CASSLALQGRGGNTIYF TGTGCCAGCAGCTTAGCGCTACAGGGCCGAGGTGGAAACACCATATATTTT - TRBJ1-3 - TRBV7-9
CASSIGLAGATDTQYF TGTGCCAGTAGTATAGGTCTAGCGGGAGCGACAGATACGCAGTATTTT - TRBJ2-3 TRBD2 TRBV19
CASSWGQTRDEQYF TGTGCCAGCAGTTGGGGACAGACTCGTGACGAGCAGTACTTC - TRBJ2-7 TRBD1 TRBV27
CASAGPSYGYTF TGTGCCAGCGCGGGCCCATCCTATGGCTACACCTTC - TRBJ1-2 - TRBV6-5
CASSGRDRVSNQPQHF TGTGCCAGCAGCGGGAGGGACAGGGTAAGCAATCAGCCCCAGCATTTT - TRBJ1-5 TRBD1 TRBV7-8
CASSLLGGSTDTQYF TGTGCCAGCAGCTTATTGGGGGGAAGCACAGATACGCAGTATTTT once TRBJ2-3 - TRBV11-3
CASSYSTGGGNTIYF TGTGCCAGCAGTTACTCTACAGGGGGAGGAAACACCATATATTTT - TRBJ1-3 TRBD1 TRBV6-6
CASSQVTGVGQETQYF TGTGCCAGCAGCCAAGTAACGGGGGTCGGTCAAGAGACCCAGTACTTC once TRBJ2-5 - TRBV14
CASNSGAYNEQFF TGTGCCAGCAACTCAGGGGCCTACAATGAGCAGTTCTTC - TRBJ2-1 - TRBV27
CASSFWGEANEKLFF TGTGCCAGCAGTTTTTGGGGGGAGGCTAATGAAAAACTGTTTTTT - TRBJ1-4 - TRBV28
CASSLGTGSYTGELFF TGCGCCAGCAGCTTGGGGACAGGGAGTTATACCGGGGAGCTGTTTTTT - TRBJ2-2 TRBD1 TRBV5-1
CASSLGGLAAIGNEQFF TGTGCCAGCAGCTTAGGGGGACTAGCGGCCATCGGAAATGAGCAGTTCTTC - TRBJ2-1 TRBD2 TRBV7-2
CASSVRDSGAYEQSF TGTGCCAGCAGTGTCCGGGACAGCGGAGCCTACGAGCAGTCCTTC - TRBJ2-7 TRBD1 TRBV6-5
CASSERGTYGYTF TGTGCCAGCAGTGAAAGGGGGACATATGGCTACACCTTC - TRBJ1-2 - TRBV6-1
CASSPRTGMNGELFF TGTGCCAGCAGCCCTCGGACAGGGATGAACGGGGAGCTGTTTTTT - TRBJ2-2 TRBD1 TRBV7-2
CASSPGQGNTEAFF TGTGCCAGCAGCCCCGGACAGGGGAACACTGAAGCTTTCTTT - TRBJ1-1 TRBD1 TRBV5-4
CSVVGQGTPGELFF TGCAGCGTTGTGGGACAGGGTACTCCCGGGGAGCTGTTTTTT - TRBJ2-2 TRBD1 TRBV29-1
CASKGSVAGFEQYF TGTGCCAGCAAAGGATCCGTCGCCGGGTTCGAGCAGTACTTC - TRBJ2-7 - TRBV2
CASSSEVEQYF TGTGCCAGCAGCTCTGAGGTGGAGCAGTACTTC - TRBJ2-7 - TRBV7-9
CASSIQLVAGELFF TGTGCCAGTAGTATTCAGCTAGTCGCCGGGGAGCTGTTTTTT - TRBJ2-2 - TRBV19
CASSYAGLKEQYF TGTGCCAGCAGTTACGCGGGGTTGAAGGAGCAGTACTTC - TRBJ2-7 - TRBV6-6
CASSPHSGGAGETQYF TGTGCCAGCAGCCCTCACAGCGGGGGGGCTGGAGAGACCCAGTACTTC - TRBJ2-5 TRBD2 TRBV9
CASSLGGSDTDTQYF TGTGCCAGCAGCTTGGGCGGGTCAGACACAGATACGCAGTATTTT - TRBJ2-3 - TRBV7-2
CASETASYEQYF TGTGCCAGCGAAACAGCCTCCTACGAGCAGTACTTC - TRBJ2-7 - TRBV28
CASSDQGASTEAFF TGTGCCAGCAGCGACCAGGGGGCGAGTACTGAAGCTTTCTTT - TRBJ1-1 TRBD1 TRBV7-3
CASTPGTANTGELFF TGTGCCAGCACTCCCGGGACAGCGAACACCGGGGAGCTGTTTTTT - TRBJ2-2 TRBD1 TRBV6-1
CASSLDRGLKETQYF TGCGCCAGCAGCTTGGACAGGGGGCTAAAGGAGACCCAGTACTTC - TRBJ2-5 TRBD1 TRBV5-1
CASSSQGYRNEQYF TGTGCCAGCAGCTCCCAGGGGTATAGGAACGAGCAGTACTTC - TRBJ2-7 - TRBV7-8
CASSPGNRVVGTEAFF TGCGCCAGCAGCCCCGGAAACAGGGTAGTAGGTACTGAAGCTTTCTTT - TRBJ1-1 - TRBV5-1
CASSGRGNYGYTF TGTGCCAGCAGCGGGCGGGGTAACTATGGCTACACCTTC - TRBJ1-2 - TRBV5-5
CASSLAQGFASNQPQHF TGTGCCAGCAGTTTGGCTCAGGGGTTTGCCAGCAATCAGCCCCAGCATTTT - TRBJ1-5 - TRBV28
CASNPGGTEAFF TGTGCCAGCAATCCGGGAGGCACTGAAGCTTTCTTT - TRBJ1-1 - TRBV11-3
CASRRLAGGREETQYF TGTGCCAGCAGACGACTAGCGGGGGGGCGGGAAGAGACCCAGTACTTC - TRBJ2-5 TRBD2 TRBV11-2
CASSLTQGAYNEQFF TGCGCCAGCAGCTTAACGCAGGGGGCCTACAATGAGCAGTTCTTC - TRBJ2-1 TRBD1 TRBV5-1
CSAKTSDPYNEQFF TGCAGCGCTAAAACTAGCGACCCCTACAATGAGCAGTTCTTC - TRBJ2-1 TRBD2 TRBV29-1
CAWSEEGSYEPQHF TGTGCCTGGAGCGAAGAGGGTTCTTATGAGCCCCAGCATTTT - TRBJ1-5 - TRBV30
CASSEGLAETYEQYF TGTGCCAGCAGCGAGGGACTAGCGGAGACCTACGAGCAGTACTTC - TRBJ2-7 TRBD2 TRBV6-6
CASSVGPPDSIVKAFF TGTGCCAGCAGCGTAGGGCCCCCGGACTCAATCGTGAAGGCTTTCTTT - TRBJ1-1 - TRBV9
CASSVAGGGDEQFF TGTGCCAGCAGTGTAGCGGGAGGAGGGGATGAGCAGTTCTTC - TRBJ2-1 TRBD2 TRBV6-4
CASSEPGLAGHEQYF TGTGCCAGCAGCGAACCGGGACTAGCGGGACACGAGCAGTACTTC - TRBJ2-7 TRBD2 TRBV11-2
CATGTYYEQYF TGTGCCACCGGGACTTACTACGAGCAGTACTTC - TRBJ2-7 - TRBV5-4
CASSLGAGAGNQPQHF TGTGCCAGCAGTTTAGGGGCGGGGGCGGGCAATCAGCCCCAGCATTTT - TRBJ1-5 - TRBV27
CASSLEGQGADTQYF TGTGCCAGCAGTTTGGAAGGACAGGGCGCAGATACGCAGTATTTT - TRBJ2-3 TRBD1 TRBV27
CASSWTSGKDEQYF TGTGCCAGCAGCTGGACTAGCGGGAAGGACGAGCAGTACTTC - TRBJ2-7 TRBD2 TRBV28
CASSYSVDSKDGYTF TGTGCCAGCAGTTACTCGGTGGACAGCAAAGATGGCTACACCTTC - TRBJ1-2 - TRBV6-5
CASSIAGGNQPQHF TGTGCCAGTAGTATCGCAGGGGGCAATCAGCCCCAGCATTTT few TRBJ1-5 - TRBV19
CASSPAPGGVGYTF TGTGCCAGCAGCCCCGCGCCAGGGGGTGTTGGCTACACCTTC - TRBJ1-2 TRBD1 TRBV11-3